The 13 T cell receptor beta chains below all came from one sample that was sequenced in a study of blood T cell repertoires in COVID-19. Clones were sequenced by immunoSEQ multiplex PCR, and TCRdb holds only the in-frame ones, with some missing. The data hold about 200,000 clones, with 86% observed a single time. What was sequenced was PBMCs or T cells enriched from blood (not recorded which). All receptors derive from a middle-aged woman with acute COVID-19.

The rearrangement uses TRBV2 and TRBJ2-5, with D uncertain. The germline V and J ends were trimmed by 5 bases and 2 bases, with 9 bases remaining between them. This CDR3 has 13 residues. Germline V gives CDR1 SNHLY, CDR2 FYNNEI. The CDR3, as DNA: TGTGCCAGCAGTCAAAACAGACAAGAGACCCAGTACTTC. Residues: CASSQNRQETQYF.

The chain is built from TRBV28 and TRBJ1-6; possible D gene TRBD1, 5 bases. Germline CDR1 and CDR2: MDHEN and SYDVKM. The V and J ends lost 1 base and 0 bases respectively, with 10 bases between them. CDR3 size: 17 residues. CDR3 amino acids: CASSLFGGSSYNSPLHF. The CDR3 DNA follows: TGTGCCAGCAGTTTATTCGGGGGGAGCTCCTATAATTCACCCCTCCACTTT.

As for this clone: Other nucleotide sequences in the sample specify the same CDR3. This chain links TRBV28 with TRBJ2-7; no clear D. The CDR3 sequence is 13 residues long. The germline V gene has CDR1 MDHEN and CDR2 SYDVKM. V dropped 2 bases and J dropped 0 bases, with 5 bases sitting between them. CDR3 coding DNA: TGTGCCAGCAGTTTAACAAGCTCCTACGAGCAGTACTTC. Amino acids: CASSLTSSYEQYF.

The rearrangement links TRBV7-2 to TRBJ2-2; no clear D gene. The CDR3 is 15 amino acids. The germline gives CDR1 SGHTA, CDR2 FQGNSA. V lost 1 base to trimming and J lost 3 bases, with 9 bases between them. CDR3 bases: TGTGCCAGCAGCTTAGGCCGGTCCCACACCGGGGAGCTGTTTTTT. This gives the protein CASSLGRSHTGELFF. Combining the CDR3 with reference TRBV7-2 and TRBJ2-2 gives the whole variable domain GAGVSQSPSNKVTEKGKDVELRCDPISGHTALYWYRQSLGQGLEFLIYFQGNSAPDKSGLPSDRFSAERTGGSVSTLTIQRTQQEDSAVYLCASSLGRSHTGELFFGEGSRLTVL.

The gene calls are TRBV28 and TRBJ1-1; TRBD1 matches 7 bases. Germline V gives CDR1 MDHEN, CDR2 SYDVKM. The CDR3 runs to 15 residues. V gave up 3 bases and J gave up 1 base; unmatched junction bases: 5. CDR3 in amino acids: CASSLERTGNTEAFF. The CDR3 DNA reads as TGTGCCAGCAGTTTGGAAAGGACAGGGAACACTGAAGCTTTCTTT.

This clone was observed a few times. The V and J genes are TRBV20-1 and TRBJ2-2; D not resolved. This CDR3 comprises 11 residues. The germline CDR1 and CDR2 sequences are DFQATT and SNEGSKA (reference sequence). For the CDR3, the DNA is TGCAGCCCTAATGGTAGCGGGGAGCTGTTTTTT. Its protein product is CSPNGSGELFF.

This chain connects TRBV4-1 to TRBJ2-3; tentatively, D is TRBD1 (6 bases). Trimming took off 0 bases at V and 5 bases at J, with 15 bases between the two ends. Germline lookup yields CDR1 MGHRA and CDR2 YSYEKL. This CDR3 contains 16 residues. This CDR3 is CASSQDPVWGRDTQYF. The CDR3 nucleotides read TGCGCCAGCAGCCAAGACCCTGTTTGGGGGCGAGATACGCAGTATTTT.

V and J are TRBV28 and TRBJ2-3; D is possibly TRBD2 (6 bases). This CDR3 region has 18 residues. Germline V CDR1 and CDR2: MDHEN, SYDVKM. Trimming shortened V by 4 bases and J by 2 bases, and 22 bases separated the two germline ends. The CDR3 is CASSYQTPGRRHTDTQYF. CDR3 in DNA: TGTGCCAGCAGTTACCAAACCCCAGGGAGGAGGCACACAGATACGCAGTATTTT.

This chain connects TRBV29-1 to TRBJ2-7, with TRBD1 matching over 8 bases. V shed 6 bases and J 2 bases; nucleotides not matched to a gene: 9. From germline, CDR1 is SQVTM and CDR2 ANQGSEA. There are 14 residues in the CDR3. CDR3 amino acids: CSVTPGDRTYEQYF. In nucleotides, the CDR3 is TGCAGCGTGACCCCCGGGGACAGGACCTACGAGCAGTACTTC.

The chain links TRBV3-1 (or the pseudogene TRBV3-2) to TRBJ2-2, with 8 bases that match TRBD2. Germline values: CDR1 LGHDT, CDR2 YNNKEL (reference sequence). The CDR3 runs to 15 residues. Trimming at V came to 8 bases and at J to 4 bases, leaving 9 bases not matched to a gene. The chain's CDR3 is CASGRREDRTGELFF. The CDR3 coding sequence is TGTGCCAGCGGACGGCGGGAGGATCGCACCGGGGAGCTGTTTTTT.

The chain has TRBV10-2 and TRBJ2-3, with D possibly being TRBD2 (6 bases). Germline V gene lookup returns CDR1 WSHSY and CDR2 SAAADI. V was clipped by 7 bases and J by 1 base, with 15 bases between them. The CDR3 sequence is 15 residues long. The CDR3 nucleotides are TGCGCCAGCACCGAGAATGGCGGGGGCACAGATACGCAGTATTTT. This sequence encodes CASTENGGGTDTQYF.

J is TRBJ1-5 and V is TRBV19; tentatively, D is TRBD1 (6 bases). Germline CDR1 is LNHDA and CDR2 is SQIVND (reference sequence). CDR3 length: 14 amino acids. V lost 8 bases and J 0 bases, leaving 11 bases between the germline ends. The CDR3 DNA reads TGTGCCAGTCGAGGACAGAGTAGCAATCAGCCCCAGCATTTT. Translating gives CASRGQSSNQPQHF.

The chain employs TRBV27 and TRBJ1-2; 7 nucleotides agree with TRBD1. Looked up from germline, CDR1 is MNHEY and CDR2 is SMNVEV (reference sequence). CDR3 size: 14 residues. With V trimmed by 4 bases and J by 5 bases, 7 bases remained unmatched. CDR3 DNA: TGTGCCAGCAGTTCGCCGGGACAGCCTTATGGCTACACCTTC. Translation gives CASSSPGQPYGYTF.